This TCR beta chain was observed in a study of T cells after yellow fever vaccination. There are a few counts of this clonotype. The CDR3 sequence is 17 residues long. CDR1 and CDR2 from the germline V gene are LGHDT and YNNKEL (reference sequence). Trimming took 0 bases from V and 9 from J; bases not matched to a gene: 12. As TCR cDNA was made by 5'RACE template switching, a universal primer site and UMIs were added. MiXCR was run by TCRdb on the 5' RACE reads, yielding one entry per CDR3 protein. The table includes approximately 580,000 distinct CDR3 sequences, about a sixth detected once. This chain links TRBV3-1 with TRBJ2-2; 8 bases match TRBD2. This sequence was found in a man in his late teens or twenties who received the YFV17D yellow fever vaccine. The sample in question was PBMCs, obtained 5 days after the first yellow fever vaccination. The CDR3 DNA sequence: TGTGCCAGCAGCCAAGATCACAGCGGGGGCCGCGGGCGGGAGCTGTTTTTT. It yields the protein CASSQDHSGGRGRELFF.